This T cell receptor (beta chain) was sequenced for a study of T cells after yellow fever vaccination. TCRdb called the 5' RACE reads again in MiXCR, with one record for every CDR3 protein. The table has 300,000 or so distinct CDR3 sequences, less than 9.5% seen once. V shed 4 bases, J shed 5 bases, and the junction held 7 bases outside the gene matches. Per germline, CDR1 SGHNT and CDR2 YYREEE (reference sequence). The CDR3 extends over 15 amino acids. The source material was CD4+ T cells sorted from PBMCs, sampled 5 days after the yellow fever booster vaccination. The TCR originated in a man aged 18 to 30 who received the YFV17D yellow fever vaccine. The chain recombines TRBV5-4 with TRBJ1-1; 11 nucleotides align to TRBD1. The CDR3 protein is CASSMGTGGGTEAFF. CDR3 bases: TGTGCCAGCAGCATGGGGACAGGGGGAGGAACTGAAGCTTTCTTT. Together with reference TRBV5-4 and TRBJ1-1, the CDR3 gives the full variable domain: ETGVTQSPTHLIKTRGQQVTLRCSSQSGHNTVSWYQQALGQGPQFIFQYYREEENGRGNFPPRFSGLQFPNYSSELNVNALELDDSALYLCASSMGTGGGTEAFFGQGTRLTVV.